This entry describes one T cell receptor (beta chain). This clonotype was seen only a few times. Its antigen is unknown. No much larger clone is present one base from it, and per-base qualities are unavailable. Sequenced using an Illumina NovaSeq 6000. Using 5'RACE with constant-segment primers, TCRalpha and TCRbeta cDNA libraries were constructed, with sample barcodes and unique molecular identifiers added in the process. RNA was extracted from every sample with Trizol reagent. The libraries were amplified in two PCR steps, and the second step added a second sample barcode and Illumina TruSeq adapters. Sequencing of libraries was performed on an Illumina NovaSeq with 2 x 150 bp paired-end reads. The study's processing was this. The reads were demultiplexed and collapsed into UMI-guided consensus sequences using migec v1.2.7. Using mixcr v2.1.11, UMI consensuses were aligned to TRA and TRB V and J templates and then assembled into clonotypes. A clonotype was counted as expanded or contracted only if both edgeR and NoisET called the change significant, with noise models trained on biological replicates. For edgeR calls, the thresholds were a false discovery rate-adjusted p below 0.01 and a log2 fold-change of 1. As an exploratory analysis of dynamics, max-normalized trajectories of the 1000 most abundant clonotypes were examined by PCA with hierarchical clustering. The CD4 or CD8 phenotype of responding clones was assigned using the separately sequenced CD4+ and CD8+ repertoires. TCRdb's own reprocessing of the public reads used fastp at Q25 and MiXCR and kept productive beta chains. A single entry per CDR3 protein holds the most common genes and DNA from its merged rows. The V and J calls and clone size come from TCRdb's table, not from the authors' own analysis. For this sample there are just under 150,000 distinct CDR3 sequences; about 6% appear just once. Under 2.5% of the sample comes from the top ten.

Ficoll-Paque density gradient centrifugation was the method used to isolate PBMCs. The data derive from a study of T-cell memory formation after mild COVID-19 (dated by TCRdb to about 2021). The study in broad terms: TCR sequence clusters from the two donors were largely donor specific. Two young, previously healthy adult volunteers, one female and one male, were included in the cohort. T-cell clones expanding and contracting after mild COVID-19 in a couple of donors were tracked by longitudinal TCRalpha and TCRbeta repertoire sequencing.

The CDR3 sequence holds 15 residues, the cysteine and phenylalanine included. Just the 45-base CDR3 DNA is kept, in frame starting at base 1. Trimming leaves V shorter by 5 bases and J shorter by 0 bases, with the junction holding 5 bases beyond the gene matches. The investigation overall reported the following: Only a couple of mild cases were covered in the study, and larger cohorts including severe cases with pre-infection samples were considered necessary. Contracting CD4+ clones turned up mainly in the CM and EM memory subsets, whereas EMRA was where CD8+ clones were enriched. The detection of some responding clones in pre-infection memory suggests that pre-existing cross-reactive memory T cells joined the SARS-CoV-2 response. The second-wave clones that peaked on day 37 were not confirmed to be SARS-CoV-2 specific. Balanced CD4/CD8 phenotypes were observed for clones contracting from day 15 to 85, whereas a bias towards CD4+ was observed for a second wave of clones expanding from day 15 to 37.

The sample comprised PBMCs or a T cell subset sorted from them (not recorded which). Rearrangement joined TRBV12-3 or TRBV12-4 to TRBJ2-3; 7 of the junction bases match TRBD1. The clonotype originates from an adult woman who had mild COVID-19 (a few samples of this study predate the infection). The sample titles of this study are shuffled in the database, so cell type and time point are left out; the donor was told from shared clones. This receptor has the CDR3 CASSRRQGSTDTQYF. The DNA reads as follows: TGTGCCAGCAGTCGCCGACAGGGAAGCACAGATACGCAGTATTTT.